Each of the 13 T cell receptor beta chains below was sequenced from the same sample in a study of blood T cell repertoires in COVID-19. Measured with immunoSEQ multiplex PCR; TCRdb has only the in-frame clones, and not every one. Of 150,000 to 200,000 clones listed, approximately 79% were seen once; the top ten hold around a fifth. Material: PBMCs or T cells enriched from blood (not recorded which). All receptors derive from a woman between 70 and 85 years old in a cohort exposed to, infected with or recovered from COVID-19 (not recorded which).

This chain links TRBV2 with TRBJ2-7; D possibly corresponds to TRBD2 (5 bases). Between the trimmed V and J ends, which lost 8 bases and 5 bases, there was a span of 10 bases. This CDR3 comprises 11 residues. Germline assignment: CDR1 SNHLY and CDR2 FYNNEI. This chain's CDR3 is CASVRGNEQYF. The CDR3 DNA sequence: TGTGCCAGCGTACGAGGGAACGAGCAGTACTTC.

In this sample, this clone turned up a few times. The chain has TRBV6-6 and TRBJ2-1; 7 bases are a match to TRBD2. V was clipped by 6 bases and J by 8 bases; unmatched bases: 10. The V gene's germline CDR1 is MNHNY and CDR2 SVGAGI (reference sequence). The CDR3 sequence is 14 residues long. The CDR3 spells CASRPGLISHEQFF. CDR3 nucleotide sequence: TGTGCCAGCAGGCCGGGACTAATATCGCATGAGCAGTTCTTC.

CDR3 in amino acids: CASSVDRGEQFF. The CDR3 DNA is TGTGCCAGCAGCGTGGACAGGGGTGAGCAGTTCTTC. V and J are TRBV6-5 and TRBJ2-1; 9 bases line up with TRBD1. Germline CDR1 reads MNHEY; CDR2 reads SVGAGI. V trimming: 6 bases; J trimming: 9 bases; junction bases outside the gene matches: 3. The CDR3 runs to 12 residues.

The CDR3 spells CASSEALELPYEQYF. CDR3 coding DNA: TGTGCCAGCAGTGAGGCCCTAGAGCTCCCGTACGAGCAGTACTTC. V is TRBV28 and J is TRBJ2-7, with D hard to call. The CDR3 has 15 amino acids. CDR1 and CDR2 (germline): MDHEN, SYDVKM. V was clipped by 5 bases and J by 4 bases, with 18 bases between them.

DNA of the CDR3: TGTGCCAGCAGCCTGGGACAGCCTACCTCGCCCCTCCACTTT. Translated: CASSLGQPTSPLHF. The chain has TRBV3-1 (or the pseudogene TRBV3-2) and TRBJ1-6, with 7 bases fitting TRBD1. The junction had 10 bases not matched to a gene; V was cut back by 4 bases and J by 13 bases. Germline CDR1 reads LGHDT; CDR2 reads YNNKEL (reference sequence). This CDR3 spans 14 amino acids.

The chain couples TRBV4-3 to TRBJ2-3; TRBD2 might be the D (5 bases). The germline gives CDR1 LGHNA, CDR2 YSLEER. Trimming removed 3 bases from V and 11 bases from J, with 15 bases in between. This CDR3 spans 13 amino acids. This CDR3 is CASSQTRTSKQYF. The CDR3 bases are TGCGCCAGCAGCCAGACCAGGACTTCCAAGCAGTATTTT.

This clone was seen a single time. V is TRBV5-1 and J is TRBJ1-5, with D maybe TRBD1 (6 bases). Germline V gene sequence: CDR1 SGHRS, CDR2 YFSETQ. The CDR3 sequence is 15 residues long. Trimming removed 0 bases at V and 4 bases at J, with 11 bases between. In DNA, the CDR3 is TGCGCCAGCAGCTTGGACGGCAGGGGTAATCAGCCCCAGCATTTT. Translated: CASSLDGRGNQPQHF.

The chain couples TRBV24-1 to TRBJ1-2, with TRBD1 matching over 7 bases. From germline, CDR1 is KGHDR and CDR2 SFDVKD. Trimming took 3 bases from V and 7 from J; bases not matched to a gene: 10. The CDR3 consists of 15 residues. The CDR3 bases are TGTGCCACCAGTGATCCGAGACAGGGAATAGCTGGCTACACCTTC. Protein: CATSDPRQGIAGYTF.

The genes are TRBV28 and TRBJ2-5, with D possibly being TRBD1 (5 bases). This CDR3 has 13 residues. V lost 2 bases and J lost 3, with 7 bases in between. Germline assignment: CDR1 MDHEN and CDR2 SYDVKM. CDR3 in amino acids: CASSLGREETQYF. The CDR3 nucleotides are TGTGCCAGCAGTTTAGGCAGGGAAGAGACCCAGTACTTC.

V is TRBV6-5 and J is TRBJ1-5, with TRBD1 as a possible D gene (6 bases). The CDR3 extends over 14 amino acids. CDR1 and CDR2 (germline): MNHEY, SVGAGI. V was clipped by 2 bases and J by 7 bases, with 12 bases between them. CDR3 sequence reads: CASSYGGGGQPQHF. For the CDR3, the DNA is TGTGCCAGCAGTTACGGGGGGGGCGGACAGCCCCAGCATTTT.

V gene TRBV5-1 combines with J gene TRBJ1-3; 7 nucleotides match TRBD1. The CDR3 length is 14 residues. The ends lost 2 bases at V and 6 bases at J; junction bases unmatched: 5. In germline, CDR1 is SGHRS, CDR2 YFSETQ. The CDR3 protein is CASSFTGEENTIYF. The CDR3 DNA is TGCGCCAGCAGCTTTACAGGGGAAGAAAACACCATATATTTT.

This clone was counted only a few times. The chain carries TRBV5-1 and TRBJ2-2; 7 nucleotides align to TRBD1. Trimming took 4 bases from V and 2 from J; bases not matched to a gene: 8. The CDR3 extends over 16 amino acids. The V gene's germline CDR1 is SGHRS and CDR2 YFSETQ. The CDR3 is CASSPTDRSNTGELFF. CDR3 coding DNA: TGCGCCAGCAGCCCTACGGACAGGTCAAACACCGGGGAGCTGTTTTTT.

The V call is TRBV4-2, the J call TRBJ2-2; TRBD1 matches at 7 bases. From germline, CDR1 is LGHNA and CDR2 YNFKEQ. After removal of 6 bases from V and 3 bases from J, the junction contained 13 bases not matched to a gene. This CDR3 spans 17 amino acids. CDR3 nucleotides: TGTGCCAGCAGTGATTCGAGCAGGGGGACCGACACCGGGGAGCTGTTTTTT. As protein: CASSDSSRGTDTGELFF.